This paragraph covers one T cell receptor beta chain sequence. The antigen remains undetermined. The table came from immunoSEQ multiplex PCR; TCRdb's copy has only in-frame clones and leaves some out. The sample contains around 1.9 million clones, about 92% of which appear only once. Naive CD8 cells comprised CD45RO-negative, CCR7-positively selected cells, excluding terminally differentiated effector memory CD45RA+ cells. All the donors were Caucasian adults who lived in Nashville, Tennessee. This record belongs to a study of shared clonotypes between healthy human individuals. Study outcomes and limitations: Across a handful of donors, naive CD4 shared roughly 5%, naive CD8 about 3.2%, memory CD4 more than 2%, memory CD8 more than 0.35%. Relative to clonotypes present in all four donors, those not shared had lower generation probabilities.

The CDR3 runs to 16 residues. The V gene's germline CDR1 is MDHEN and CDR2 SYDVKM. With V trimmed by 5 bases and J by 1 base, 6 bases remained unmatched. Sequenced sample: naive CD8+ T cells from PBMCs. The V and J genes are TRBV28 and TRBJ2-2; 8 bases are shared with TRBD2. This clonotype originated in a man aged 18 to 35 in good health. Some clones in this sample may be carry-over from other donors' samples. In nucleotides, the CDR3 is TGTGCCAGCAGTGCGCTAGCGGGTGTGAACACCGGGGAGCTGTTTTTT. Encoded protein: CASSALAGVNTGELFF. Based on the CDR3 plus reference TRBV28 and TRBJ2-2, the full variable domain is DVKVTQSSRYLVKRTGEKVFLECVQDMDHENMFWYRQDPGLGLRLIYFSYDVKMKEKGDIPEGYSVSREKKERFSLILESASTNQTSMYLCASSALAGVNTGELFFGEGSRLTVL.